The 8 T cell receptor beta chains in this list originate from one sample, sequenced in a study of CD8+CD57+ T cells in acquired aplastic anemia. Investigators profiled TCR beta VDJ and CDR3 from genomic DNA template. A single record per CDR3 protein comes from TCRdb applying MiXCR to the reads. Of more than 150,000 distinct CDR3 sequences detected, 64% appear once; the ten largest clones hold 35% to 55%. The specimen was sorted CD4+, CD8+, or CD8+CD57+ T cells (not recorded which) from PBMCs. These receptors originate from a human donor with severe aplastic anemia or a healthy control (not recorded which).

This clonotype is a singleton in its sample. The chain has TRBV10-3 and TRBJ1-2; D is unresolved. CDR3 length: 12 amino acids. The V end lost 4 bases, the J end lost 4 bases, and 7 bases lay between the germline ends. Germline CDR1 is ENHRY and CDR2 is SYGVKD. CDR3 amino acids: CAISATGYGYTF. The CDR3 DNA follows: TGTGCCATCAGTGCGACGGGCTATGGCTACACCTTC.

The gene calls are TRBV4-1 and TRBJ2-7; possibly TRBD1 for D (6 bases). Germline lookup yields CDR1 MGHRA and CDR2 YSYEKL. V gave up 5 bases and J gave up 5 bases, with 19 bases separating them. The CDR3 runs to 15 residues. In DNA, the CDR3 is TGCGCCAGCAGCTCAAATAGGGACATCGGGGACGAGCAGTACTTC. It specifies CASSSNRDIGDEQYF.

The chain links TRBV15 to TRBJ2-2; D unresolved. Germline CDR1 and CDR2: LNHNV and YYDKDF (reference sequence). V lost 1 base to trimming and J lost 6 bases, with 0 bases between them. The CDR3 is 11 residues long. In DNA form, the CDR3 reads TGTGCCACCAGCAGAGCCGGGGAGCTGTTTTTT. Its protein product is CATSRAGELFF.

This chain connects TRBV7-9 to TRBJ2-7, with 7 positions matching TRBD1. The V and J ends lost 5 bases and 12 bases, in that order; junction bases with no gene match: 19. The CDR3 covers 15 residues. In germline, CDR1 is SEHNR, CDR2 FQNEAQ (reference sequence). The CDR3 loop is CASSPDRESPFTWYF. The DNA of the CDR3 is TGTGCCAGCAGCCCAGACAGGGAATCCCCTTTTACCTGGTACTTC.

CDR3 loop: CSAPGHATEAFF. In nucleotides, the CDR3 is TGCAGTGCCCCTGGACACGCCACTGAAGCTTTCTTT. The chain couples TRBV20-1 to TRBJ1-1; D is possibly TRBD1 (5 bases). V lost 6 bases, J lost 4 bases, and 12 bases lay in between. The germline gives CDR1 DFQATT, CDR2 SNEGSKA (reference sequence). The CDR3 runs 12 residues.

Only a few counts were recorded for this clonotype. The rearrangement joins TRBV15 to TRBJ1-1, with a tentative D call TRBD1 (6 bases). Trimming removed 0 bases at V and 7 bases at J, with 9 bases between. The CDR3 is made up of 13 amino acids. Germline lookup yields CDR1 LNHNV and CDR2 YYDKDF (reference sequence). CDR3 sequence: CATSRDRGGEAFF. Here the CDR3 DNA reads TGTGCCACCAGCAGAGACAGGGGCGGTGAAGCTTTCTTT.

The V and J genes are TRBV29-1 and TRBJ2-7, with D possibly TRBD1 on 5 matching bases. Per germline, CDR1 SQVTM and CDR2 ANQGSEA. The ends were cut back, 4 bases at V and 0 bases at J, with 13 bases in the middle. The CDR3 has 14 amino acids. CDR3 DNA: TGCAGCGTTGTGGTAATGACAGCCTCCTACGAGCAGTACTTC. Translating it yields CSVVVMTASYEQYF.

The chain combines TRBV27 with TRBJ1-2; TRBD1 is a possible D gene (5 bases). The CDR3 consists of 16 residues. Looked up from germline, CDR1 is MNHEY and CDR2 is SMNVEV (reference sequence). V shed 0 bases and J shed 2 bases, with 13 bases lying between them. CDR3 sequence: CASSLSPGARNYGYTF. As DNA, the CDR3 is TGTGCCAGCAGTTTATCCCCCGGGGCCAGGAACTATGGCTACACCTTC.